These T cell receptor beta chains were read from a single sample in a study of blood T cell repertoires in COVID-19. The assay was immunoSEQ multiplex PCR, and TCRdb's table has in-frame clones only and misses some. The profile covers more than 200,000 clones, with nearly 90% appearing a single time and 2% to 2.5% taken by the ten largest. Sequenced sample: peripheral blood. Receptor source: a woman in her forties who had recovered from COVID-19. Each CDR3 is given with its conserved first and last residue. The D gene is left open where the match is weak. Clone size is not always given. Where it is, it says once, few, many or a class for expanded clones.

j_gene,v_gene,abundance,d_gene,CDR3nt,CDR3aa
TRBJ2-2,TRBV5-4,once,-,TGTGCCAGCAGCTCGGGTTCTACGCGGCAAGTTTCTGTGCTGTTTTTT,CASSSGSTRQVSVLFF
TRBJ1-2,TRBV24-1,-,TRBD1,TGTGCCACCAGTGACGCAGGACAGGGGATAAATGGCTACACCTTC,CATSDAGQGINGYTF
TRBJ2-3,TRBV5-1,-,TRBD1,TGCGCCAGCAGCCCCGCCGGGACAGGTTTAACAGATACGCAGTATTTT,CASSPAGTGLTDTQYF
TRBJ1-6,TRBV28,-,-,TGTGCCAGCAGCTTCACCCAGGTGGGCTCCTATAATTCACCCCTCCACTTT,CASSFTQVGSYNSPLHF
TRBJ2-3,TRBV7-8,-,-,TGTGCCAGCAGCCCGCGACAGTCTAGCACAGATACGCAGTATTTT,CASSPRQSSTDTQYF
TRBJ2-2,TRBV9,-,TRBD2,TGTGCCAGCAGCGCGCGGACTAGCGGGAGTAGCGGCGGGGAGCTGTTTTTT,CASSARTSGSSGGELFF
TRBJ2-2,TRBV19,-,TRBD2,TGTGCCAGTGGGACTAGCGGAAACACCGGGGAGCTGTTTTTT,CASGTSGNTGELFF
TRBJ1-2,TRBV29-1,-,TRBD1,TGCAGCGTAGTATCAGGGGGCTATGGCTACACCTTC,CSVVSGGYGYTF
TRBJ1-6,TRBV11-2,-,-,TGTGCCAGCAGCCGGGAGTATAATTCACCCCTCCACTTT,CASSREYNSPLHF
TRBJ1-1,TRBV11-2,-,TRBD1,TGTGCCAGCAACCTTCAACAGGGGGCGGACACTGAAGCTTTCTTT,CASNLQQGADTEAFF
TRBJ2-3,TRBV27,-,-,TGTGCCAGCAGTACTAACACAGATACGCAGTATTTT,CASSTNTDTQYF
TRBJ2-7,TRBV6-5,-,TRBD1,TGTGCCAGCAGTCTCCGGGACAGGGCCTACGAGCAGTACTTC,CASSLRDRAYEQYF
TRBJ2-3,TRBV18,-,TRBD1,TGTGCCAGCTCACCACCGTTAGGGACAGCCAGCACAGATACGCAGTATTTT,CASSPPLGTASTDTQYF
TRBJ2-5,TRBV6-1,-,TRBD2,TGTGCCAGCAGTGAACTAGCGGGGGGGCCGGAGACCCAGTACTTC,CASSELAGGPETQYF
TRBJ1-2,TRBV7-9,-,-,TGTGCCAGCAGCCCACAATTGGATGGCTACACCTTC,CASSPQLDGYTF
TRBJ1-4,TRBV10-1,few,-,TGCGCCAGCAGTGCTCAGGGAACCCGGCGAGACAATGAAAAACTGTTTTTT,CASSAQGTRRDNEKLFF
TRBJ1-3,TRBV4-3,-,-,TGCGCCAGCAGCCAAGAGGCGAGCCGAGGTCGTCTTGGCACCATATATTTT,CASSQEASRGRLGTIYF
TRBJ1-4,TRBV6-5,-,TRBD1,TGTGCCAGCAGGTCCGGACAGGGCCTTAATGAAAAACTGTTTTTT,CASRSGQGLNEKLFF
TRBJ2-4,TRBV6-6,-,TRBD1,TGTGCCAGCAGTTCTCATGGGACAGGGAAAAACATTCAGTACTTC,CASSSHGTGKNIQYF
TRBJ2-5,TRBV5-6,-,-,TGTGCCAGCAGCTTCAGTCGCTGGGAGACCCAGTACTTC,CASSFSRWETQYF
TRBJ2-1,TRBV3-1/TRBV3-2,-,TRBD2,TGTGCCAGCAGCCACCGGACTAGTCGTAGTGAGCAGTTCTTC,CASSHRTSRSEQFF
TRBJ2-5,TRBV28,few,-,TGTGCCAGCAGTTTAGCGGGCCCCCAGTACTTC,CASSLAGPQYF
TRBJ1-1,TRBV6-5,-,-,TGTGCCAGCAGTTACTACGGGACTGCGAGCACTGAAGCTTTCTTT,CASSYYGTASTEAFF
TRBJ1-2,TRBV5-1,-,-,TGCGCCAGCAGCTTGGAGGGGAACTATGGCTACACCTTC,CASSLEGNYGYTF
TRBJ2-2,TRBV9,-,-,TGTGCCAGCAGCGTCGAGGCCACCGGGGAGCTGTTTTTT,CASSVEATGELFF
TRBJ2-7,TRBV6-5,-,TRBD1,TGTGCTGCCGGACAGGGCCACGAGCAGTACTTC,CAAGQGHEQYF
TRBJ1-4,TRBV5-6,-,TRBD1,TGTGCCAGCAGCCTACGGACAGGTGGTGAAAAACTGTTTTTT,CASSLRTGGEKLFF
TRBJ2-7,TRBV5-1,-,TRBD2,TGCGCCAGCCGGGGAGGGGACGAGCAGTACTTC,CASRGGDEQYF
TRBJ2-5,TRBV7-2,-,TRBD2,TGTGCCAGCAGCCCGACTAGCGGGAGTTTCCAAGAGACCCAGTACTTC,CASSPTSGSFQETQYF
TRBJ2-7,TRBV7-3,-,-,TGTGCCAGCAGCTTCGGGGAGAAGGGCTCCTACGAGCAGTACTTC,CASSFGEKGSYEQYF
TRBJ1-2,TRBV4-2,-,-,TGTGCCAGCAGCCAAGATGGTACAGGGCCCTATGGCTACACCTTC,CASSQDGTGPYGYTF
TRBJ1-2,TRBV18,-,-,TGTGCCAGCTCACAAGGACAGAAAGCTAACTATGGCTACACCTTC,CASSQGQKANYGYTF
TRBJ2-3,TRBV19,-,TRBD1,TGTGCCAGTAGCCCGGGCAGGGGGAAAGATACGCAGTATTTT,CASSPGRGKDTQYF
TRBJ1-4,TRBV6-5,few,TRBD1,TGTGCCAGCAGCCTCCAGGGGGCATCTGAAAAACTGTTTTTT,CASSLQGASEKLFF
TRBJ2-7,TRBV28,-,-,TGTGCCAGCAGTAGCCGGACAGCCCCGGCCTACGAGCAGTACTTC,CASSSRTAPAYEQYF
TRBJ1-2,TRBV12-3/TRBV12-4,-,-,TGTGCCAGCAGCCAGGGGAACTATGGCTACACCTTC,CASSQGNYGYTF
TRBJ1-2,TRBV5-1,-,TRBD1,TGCGCCAGCAGCCGGAATGCCGGGACAGGGTCGACTAACTATGGCTACACCTTC,CASSRNAGTGSTNYGYTF